This TCR beta chain was sequenced in a study of CD8+ T cells in alopecia areata (dated by TCRdb to between 2018 and 2020). Study-level background: Treated patients were enrolled in an open-label pilot trial of oral tofacitinib, 5 to 10 mg twice daily, for moderate-to-severe alopecia areata. Tofacitinib was given for 6 to 18 months, followed by 6 months of follow-up off drug to assess delayed response and recurrence. In treated patients, disease severity was measured using the SALT score, which gives the percentage of scalp surface area affected. High-throughput TCRbeta sequencing was used to examine T cell clonal expansion in alopecia areata in both the C3H/HeJ mouse model and human patients. On the human side, TCRbeta sequencing was run on scalp tissue and on sorted CD4+ and CD8+ peripheral blood T cells from healthy controls and from alopecia areata patients with either patchy or totalis/universalis disease. Biopsies were taken from tofacitinib-treated patients at baseline and again at 4 and 24 weeks into treatment, and several of those patients also had a later scalp biopsy. Scalp clonality was compared across normal scalp (n=4), patchy alopecia areata scalp (n=8), and alopecia totalis/universalis scalp (n=8). The RNA source kit depended on sample type: the PAXgene miRNA kit for fixed scalp, the miRNeasy kit for PBMCs, and the RNeasy kit for mouse skin. TCRbeta CDR3 regions were amplified by immunoSEQ multiplex PCR with 35 Vbeta forward and 13 Jbeta reverse primers. On the study overall, not on this receptor specifically: Many expanded lesional clones persisted in scalp and blood during tofacitinib treatment, which may partly explain relapse after stopping treatment. Tofacitinib significantly decreased scalp clonality and the number of expanded CD8+ clones among the top 100 scalp clones. Compared with normal scalp, lesional scalp had higher clonality and more expanded CD8+ clones, particularly in alopecia totalis/universalis, a pattern that suggests antigenic drive. Shared TCR sequences between patients were less evident than in mice, which may be partly attributable to HLA diversity in the patient population. Because the treated cohort was small and had only one nonresponder, larger studies are needed to examine links between baseline CD8+ expansion and response. Unlike mouse skin, which is dominated by gammadelta T cells, normal human skin has resident alphabeta T cells that are also sequenced, and this complicates analysis of the scalp TCR repertoire.

From the cysteine through the phenylalanine, the CDR3 covers 14 amino acids. Just the 42-base CDR3 DNA is kept, in frame starting at base 1. After removal of 8 bases from V and 1 base from J, the junction retains 6 bases not matched to a gene. The germline V gene (reference sequence) gives CDR1 as MNHEY and CDR2 as SMNVEV. Libraries came from the immunoSEQ multiplex PCR assay. RNA was extracted from all samples and reverse transcribed into cDNA as template for TCR sequencing. First-strand cDNA was synthesized using SuperScript III with a 2:1 mix of oligo-dT and random hexamers. Amplification bias was assessed with a synthetic immune receptor repertoire, and residual bias was removed computationally. Concerning the study's data processing: Raw reads were preprocessed to remove errors, and CDR3 was defined by IMGT conventions from the conserved cysteine to phenylalanine. Clonality was computed by normalizing Shannon entropy by log2 of the number of productive unique TCRs and subtracting the result from 1. Whether scalp clones were CD4 or CD8 was inferred by matching scalp TCRbeta sequences against CD4 and CD8 repertoires sorted from blood. Held by TCRdb, this immuneACCESS table contains in-frame sequences only and omits some clones. Under half of the omission traces to an unresolved V gene where checked; the cause of the rest is unknown. Clone size and the V and J calls come from that table; the DNA yielded D and trimming. A total of 150,000 to 200,000 clones appear in this sample, 64% of them only once. Approximately 1.3% of the sample belongs to the ten largest clones.

Read against the paper, the sample's treatment or condition label means: oral pan-JAK inhibitor, 5-10 mg twice daily. Peripheral blood and lesional scalp punch biopsies were obtained from patients with alopecia areata. PBMCs were isolated by density centrifugation and stained for CD3, CD4 and CD8, after which CD4+ and CD8+ T cells were sorted on a FACSAria. To note about this clone: Its antigen is unknown. No base qualities exist here, and no much larger clone lies one base off it.

Rearrangement joined TRBV27 to TRBJ1-1, with 8 bases matching TRBD1. The receptor's source is a human donor with alopecia areata. The sample consisted of CD4+ T cells sorted from blood, taken around week 50, from a patient treated with tofacitinib. The sequenced DNA: TGTGCCAGCCATGGGACAGGCCCGAACACTGAAGCTTTCTTT. Translated, it reads CASHGTGPNTEAFF.